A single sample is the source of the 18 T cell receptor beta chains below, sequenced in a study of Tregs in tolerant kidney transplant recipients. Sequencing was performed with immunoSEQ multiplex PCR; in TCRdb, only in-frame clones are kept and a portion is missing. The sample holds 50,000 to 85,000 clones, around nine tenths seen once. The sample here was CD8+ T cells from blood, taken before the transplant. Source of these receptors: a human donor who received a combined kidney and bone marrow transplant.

The CDR3 DNA sequence: TGTGCCAGCAGCTTAGGGGGACGGGGGGTGACTGAAGCTTTCTTT. Translated: CASSLGGRGVTEAFF. V and J are TRBV13 and TRBJ1-1, with D perhaps TRBD1 (5 bases). Germline CDR1 and CDR2: PRHDT and FYEKMQ (reference sequence). This CDR3 is 15 amino acids long. V lost 0 bases and J lost 5, with 13 bases in between.

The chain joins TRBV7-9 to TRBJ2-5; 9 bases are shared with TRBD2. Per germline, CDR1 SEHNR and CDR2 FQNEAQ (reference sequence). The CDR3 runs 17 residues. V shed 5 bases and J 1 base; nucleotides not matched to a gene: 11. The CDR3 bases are TGTGCCAGCAGCCTACCTTTCGCGGGGGGGGGCCAAGAGACCCAGTACTTC. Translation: CASSLPFAGGGQETQYF.

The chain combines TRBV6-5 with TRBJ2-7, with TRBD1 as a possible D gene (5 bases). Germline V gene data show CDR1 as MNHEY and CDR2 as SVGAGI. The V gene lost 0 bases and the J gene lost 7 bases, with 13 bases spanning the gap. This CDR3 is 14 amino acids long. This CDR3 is CASSYSEGAREQYF. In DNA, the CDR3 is TGTGCCAGCAGTTACTCGGAAGGGGCCCGGGAGCAGTACTTC.

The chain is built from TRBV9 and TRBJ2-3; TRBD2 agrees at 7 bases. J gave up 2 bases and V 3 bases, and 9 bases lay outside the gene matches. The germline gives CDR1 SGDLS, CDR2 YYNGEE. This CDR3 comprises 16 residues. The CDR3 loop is CASSANLAASTDTQYF. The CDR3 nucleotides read TGTGCCAGCAGCGCAAACCTAGCGGCGTCCACAGATACGCAGTATTTT. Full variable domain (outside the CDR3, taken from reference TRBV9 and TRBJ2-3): DSGVTQTPKHLITATGQRVTLRCSPRSGDLSVYWYQQSLDQGLQFLIQYYNGEERAKGNILERFSAQQFPDLHSELNLSSLELGDSALYFCASSANLAASTDTQYFGPGTRLTVL.

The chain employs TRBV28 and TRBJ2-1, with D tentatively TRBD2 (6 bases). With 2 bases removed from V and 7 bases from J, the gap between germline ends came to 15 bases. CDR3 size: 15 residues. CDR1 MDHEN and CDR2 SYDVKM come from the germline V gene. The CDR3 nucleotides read TGTGCCAGCAGTTTAAACCTAGCGCTTCTTAATGAGCAGTTCTTC. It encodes CASSLNLALLNEQFF. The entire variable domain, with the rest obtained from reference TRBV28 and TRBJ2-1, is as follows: DVKVTQSSRYLVKRTGEKVFLECVQDMDHENMFWYRQDPGLGLRLIYFSYDVKMKEKGDIPEGYSVSREKKERFSLILESASTNQTSMYLCASSLNLALLNEQFFGPGTRLTVL.

The CDR3 is CATRVDRNQPQHF. The CDR3 region has the DNA TGTGCCACTAGAGTGGACAGGAATCAGCCCCAGCATTTT. This chain connects TRBV21-1 to TRBJ1-5; TRBD1, the D gene given by the table, was not confirmed from the DNA. TRBV21-1 is noted as a pseudogene. The CDR3 length is 13 residues.

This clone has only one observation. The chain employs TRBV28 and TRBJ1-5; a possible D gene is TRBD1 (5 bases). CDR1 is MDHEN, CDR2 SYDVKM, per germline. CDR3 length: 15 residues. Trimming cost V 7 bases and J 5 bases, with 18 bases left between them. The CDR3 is CASTPPGTAHQPQHF. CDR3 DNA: TGTGCCAGCACACCACCTGGGACTGCTCATCAGCCCCAGCATTTT. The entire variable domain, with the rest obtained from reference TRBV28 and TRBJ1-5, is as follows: DVKVTQSSRYLVKRTGEKVFLECVQDMDHENMFWYRQDPGLGLRLIYFSYDVKMKEKGDIPEGYSVSREKKERFSLILESASTNQTSMYLCASTPPGTAHQPQHFGDGTRLSIL.

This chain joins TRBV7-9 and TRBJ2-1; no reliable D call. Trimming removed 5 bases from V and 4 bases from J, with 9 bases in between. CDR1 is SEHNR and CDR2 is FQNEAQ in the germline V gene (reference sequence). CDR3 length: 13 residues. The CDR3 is CASSPELYNEQFF. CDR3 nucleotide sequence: TGTGCCAGCAGCCCCGAGCTGTACAATGAGCAGTTCTTC.

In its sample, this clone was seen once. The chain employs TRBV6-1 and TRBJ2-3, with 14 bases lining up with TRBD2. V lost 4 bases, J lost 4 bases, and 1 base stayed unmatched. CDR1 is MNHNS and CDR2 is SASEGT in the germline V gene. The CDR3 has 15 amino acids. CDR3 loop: CASSGTSGGSDTQYF. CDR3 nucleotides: TGTGCCAGCAGTGGGACTAGCGGGGGGTCAGATACGCAGTATTTT.

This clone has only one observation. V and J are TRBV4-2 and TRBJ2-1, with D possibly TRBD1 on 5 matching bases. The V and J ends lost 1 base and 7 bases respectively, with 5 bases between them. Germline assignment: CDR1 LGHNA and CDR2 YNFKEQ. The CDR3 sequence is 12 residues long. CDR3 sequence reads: CASSQGTNEQFF. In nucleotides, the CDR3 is TGTGCCAGCAGCCAAGGGACAAATGAGCAGTTCTTC.

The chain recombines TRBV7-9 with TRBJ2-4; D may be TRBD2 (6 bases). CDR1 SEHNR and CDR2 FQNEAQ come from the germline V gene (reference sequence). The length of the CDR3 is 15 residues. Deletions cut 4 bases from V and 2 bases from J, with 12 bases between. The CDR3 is CASSSAGPTKNIQYF. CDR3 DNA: TGTGCCAGCAGCTCCGCGGGGCCTACCAAAAACATTCAGTACTTC.

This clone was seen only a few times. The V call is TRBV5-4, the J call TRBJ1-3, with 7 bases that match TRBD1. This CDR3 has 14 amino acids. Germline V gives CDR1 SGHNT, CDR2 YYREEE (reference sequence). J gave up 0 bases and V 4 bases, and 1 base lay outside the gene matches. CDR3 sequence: CASSRDSSGNTIYF. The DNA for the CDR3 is TGTGCCAGCAGCCGGGACAGCTCTGGAAACACCATATATTTT.

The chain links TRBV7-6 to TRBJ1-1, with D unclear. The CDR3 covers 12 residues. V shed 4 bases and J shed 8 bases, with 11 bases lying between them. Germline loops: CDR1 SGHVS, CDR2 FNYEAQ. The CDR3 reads CASSSAGYEAFF. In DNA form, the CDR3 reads TGTGCCAGCAGCTCCGCCGGGTACGAAGCTTTCTTT.

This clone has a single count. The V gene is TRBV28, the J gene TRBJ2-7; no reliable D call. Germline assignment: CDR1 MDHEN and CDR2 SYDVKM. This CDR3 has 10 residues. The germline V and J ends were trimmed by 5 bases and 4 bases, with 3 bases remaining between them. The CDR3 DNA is TGTGCCAGCAGTCAGTACGAGCAGTACTTC. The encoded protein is CASSQYEQYF. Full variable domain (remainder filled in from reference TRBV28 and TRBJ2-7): DVKVTQSSRYLVKRTGEKVFLECVQDMDHENMFWYRQDPGLGLRLIYFSYDVKMKEKGDIPEGYSVSREKKERFSLILESASTNQTSMYLCASSQYEQYFGPGTRLTVT.

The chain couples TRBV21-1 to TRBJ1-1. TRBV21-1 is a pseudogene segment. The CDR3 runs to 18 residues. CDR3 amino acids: CASSKIPRGVPGLVEAFF. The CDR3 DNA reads TGTGCCAGCAGCAAAATCCCCCGGGGAGTTCCGGGGTTAGTAGAAGCTTTCTTT.

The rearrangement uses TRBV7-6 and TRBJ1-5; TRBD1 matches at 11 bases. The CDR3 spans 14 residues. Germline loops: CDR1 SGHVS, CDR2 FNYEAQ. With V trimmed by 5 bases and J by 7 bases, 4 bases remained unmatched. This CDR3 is CASSEGTGGQPQHF. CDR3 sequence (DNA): TGTGCCAGCAGCGAAGGGACAGGGGGACAGCCCCAGCATTTT.

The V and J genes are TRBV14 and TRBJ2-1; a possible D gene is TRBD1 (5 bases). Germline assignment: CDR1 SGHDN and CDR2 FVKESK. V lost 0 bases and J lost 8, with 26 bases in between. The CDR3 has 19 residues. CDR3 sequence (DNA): TGTGCCAGCAGCCAAGATCAGTGGGGCACGGTTACCGTCGGCGATGAGCAGTTCTTC. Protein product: CASSQDQWGTVTVGDEQFF.

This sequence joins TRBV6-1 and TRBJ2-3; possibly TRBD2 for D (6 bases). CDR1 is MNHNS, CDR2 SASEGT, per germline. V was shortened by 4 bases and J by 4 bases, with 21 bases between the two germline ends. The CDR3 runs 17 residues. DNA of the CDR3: TGTGCCAGCAGTGTGGTAGCGGACCTAAGGTCATCAGATACGCAGTATTTT. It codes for CASSVVADLRSSDTQYF.